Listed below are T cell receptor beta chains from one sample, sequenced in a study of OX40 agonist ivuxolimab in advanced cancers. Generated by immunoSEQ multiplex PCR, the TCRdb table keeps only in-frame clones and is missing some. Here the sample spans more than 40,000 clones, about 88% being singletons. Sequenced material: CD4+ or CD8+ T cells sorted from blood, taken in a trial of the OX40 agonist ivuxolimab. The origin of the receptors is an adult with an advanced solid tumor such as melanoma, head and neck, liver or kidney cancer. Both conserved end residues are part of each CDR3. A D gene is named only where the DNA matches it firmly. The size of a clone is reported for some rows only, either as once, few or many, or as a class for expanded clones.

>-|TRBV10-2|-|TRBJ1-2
CASSEGRSNYGYTF
TGCGCCAGCAGTGAGGGCAGGAGTAACTATGGCTACACCTTC
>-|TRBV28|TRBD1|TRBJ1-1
CASSLLTGKPVAFF
TGTGCCAGCAGTTTATTGACAGGGAAGCCGGTGGCTTTCTTT
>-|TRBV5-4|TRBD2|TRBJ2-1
CASSRGLAGGYNEQFF
TGTGCCAGCAGCCGCGGACTAGCGGGGGGATACAATGAGCAGTTCTTC
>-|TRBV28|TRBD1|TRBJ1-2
CASSLPHGQGYGYTF
TGTGCCAGCAGTTTACCCCACGGACAGGGGTATGGCTACACCTTC
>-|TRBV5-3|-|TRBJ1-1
CARSLSAVGTEAFF
TGTGCCAGAAGCTTGTCGGCCGTGGGCACTGAAGCTTTCTTT
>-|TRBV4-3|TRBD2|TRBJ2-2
CASRPGGGHTGELFF
TGCGCCAGCAGGCCCGGGGGGGGGCACACCGGGGAGCTGTTTTTT
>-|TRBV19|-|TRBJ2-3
CATSEGGTDTQYF
TGTGCCACCTCAGAGGGGGGCACAGATACGCAGTATTTT
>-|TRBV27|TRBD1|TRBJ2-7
CASSSTMGRAGGNSYEQYF
TGTGCCAGCAGTTCGACCATGGGGCGGGCAGGGGGCAACTCCTACGAGCAGTACTTC
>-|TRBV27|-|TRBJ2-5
CASSGMGARETQYF
TGTGCCAGCAGTGGAATGGGGGCTAGGGAGACCCAGTACTTC
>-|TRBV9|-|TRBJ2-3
CASSVVGSGDTQYF
TGTGCCAGCAGCGTAGTCGGGAGTGGAGATACGCAGTATTTT
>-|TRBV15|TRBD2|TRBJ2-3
CATSRGTSGSTDTQYF
TGTGCCACCAGCAGAGGGACTAGCGGAAGCACAGATACGCAGTATTTT
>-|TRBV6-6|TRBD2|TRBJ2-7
CASSYGDGRSHEQYF
TGTGCCAGCAGTTACGGGGACGGGAGGAGTCACGAGCAGTACTTC
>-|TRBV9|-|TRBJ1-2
CASSVDMGNYGYTF
TGTGCCAGCAGCGTAGATATGGGTAACTATGGCTACACCTTC
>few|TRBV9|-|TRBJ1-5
CASSAGTVGVQSAQHF
TGTGCCAGCAGCGCAGGGACCGTGGGGGTCCAATCAGCCCAGCATTTT
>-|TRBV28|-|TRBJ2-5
CASSLDGRGETQYF
TGTGCCAGCAGTTTAGATGGGAGGGGGGAGACCCAGTACTTC
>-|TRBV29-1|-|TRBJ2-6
CSAGPDSSGANVLTF
TGCAGCGCCGGCCCGGATAGCTCTGGGGCCAACGTCCTGACTTTC
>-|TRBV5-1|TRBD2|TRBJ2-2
CASSSTSGSITGELFF
TGCGCCAGCAGCTCGACTAGCGGGAGTATCACCGGGGAGCTGTTTTTT
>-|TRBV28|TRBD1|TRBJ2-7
CASSLYGQGRNYEQYF
TGTGCCAGCAGTTTGTATGGACAGGGGCGAAACTACGAGCAGTACTTC
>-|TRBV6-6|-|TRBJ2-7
CASSYSNSYEQYF
TGTGCCAGCAGTTACTCGAATAGCTACGAGCAGTACTTC
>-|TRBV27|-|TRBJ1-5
CASSFREGQPQHF
TGTGCCAGCAGTTTTCGGGAGGGCCAGCCCCAGCATTTT
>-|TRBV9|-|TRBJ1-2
CASSVGAGKDANYGYTF
TGTGCCAGCAGCGTAGGGGCAGGGAAGGATGCTAACTATGGCTACACCTTC
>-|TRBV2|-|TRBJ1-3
CASQAREGQVNTIYF
TGTGCCAGCCAGGCGAGAGAAGGGCAAGTAAACACCATATATTTT
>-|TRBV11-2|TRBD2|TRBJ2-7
CASSPQAGDTYEQYF
TGTGCCAGCAGCCCACAAGCGGGAGACACCTACGAGCAGTACTTC